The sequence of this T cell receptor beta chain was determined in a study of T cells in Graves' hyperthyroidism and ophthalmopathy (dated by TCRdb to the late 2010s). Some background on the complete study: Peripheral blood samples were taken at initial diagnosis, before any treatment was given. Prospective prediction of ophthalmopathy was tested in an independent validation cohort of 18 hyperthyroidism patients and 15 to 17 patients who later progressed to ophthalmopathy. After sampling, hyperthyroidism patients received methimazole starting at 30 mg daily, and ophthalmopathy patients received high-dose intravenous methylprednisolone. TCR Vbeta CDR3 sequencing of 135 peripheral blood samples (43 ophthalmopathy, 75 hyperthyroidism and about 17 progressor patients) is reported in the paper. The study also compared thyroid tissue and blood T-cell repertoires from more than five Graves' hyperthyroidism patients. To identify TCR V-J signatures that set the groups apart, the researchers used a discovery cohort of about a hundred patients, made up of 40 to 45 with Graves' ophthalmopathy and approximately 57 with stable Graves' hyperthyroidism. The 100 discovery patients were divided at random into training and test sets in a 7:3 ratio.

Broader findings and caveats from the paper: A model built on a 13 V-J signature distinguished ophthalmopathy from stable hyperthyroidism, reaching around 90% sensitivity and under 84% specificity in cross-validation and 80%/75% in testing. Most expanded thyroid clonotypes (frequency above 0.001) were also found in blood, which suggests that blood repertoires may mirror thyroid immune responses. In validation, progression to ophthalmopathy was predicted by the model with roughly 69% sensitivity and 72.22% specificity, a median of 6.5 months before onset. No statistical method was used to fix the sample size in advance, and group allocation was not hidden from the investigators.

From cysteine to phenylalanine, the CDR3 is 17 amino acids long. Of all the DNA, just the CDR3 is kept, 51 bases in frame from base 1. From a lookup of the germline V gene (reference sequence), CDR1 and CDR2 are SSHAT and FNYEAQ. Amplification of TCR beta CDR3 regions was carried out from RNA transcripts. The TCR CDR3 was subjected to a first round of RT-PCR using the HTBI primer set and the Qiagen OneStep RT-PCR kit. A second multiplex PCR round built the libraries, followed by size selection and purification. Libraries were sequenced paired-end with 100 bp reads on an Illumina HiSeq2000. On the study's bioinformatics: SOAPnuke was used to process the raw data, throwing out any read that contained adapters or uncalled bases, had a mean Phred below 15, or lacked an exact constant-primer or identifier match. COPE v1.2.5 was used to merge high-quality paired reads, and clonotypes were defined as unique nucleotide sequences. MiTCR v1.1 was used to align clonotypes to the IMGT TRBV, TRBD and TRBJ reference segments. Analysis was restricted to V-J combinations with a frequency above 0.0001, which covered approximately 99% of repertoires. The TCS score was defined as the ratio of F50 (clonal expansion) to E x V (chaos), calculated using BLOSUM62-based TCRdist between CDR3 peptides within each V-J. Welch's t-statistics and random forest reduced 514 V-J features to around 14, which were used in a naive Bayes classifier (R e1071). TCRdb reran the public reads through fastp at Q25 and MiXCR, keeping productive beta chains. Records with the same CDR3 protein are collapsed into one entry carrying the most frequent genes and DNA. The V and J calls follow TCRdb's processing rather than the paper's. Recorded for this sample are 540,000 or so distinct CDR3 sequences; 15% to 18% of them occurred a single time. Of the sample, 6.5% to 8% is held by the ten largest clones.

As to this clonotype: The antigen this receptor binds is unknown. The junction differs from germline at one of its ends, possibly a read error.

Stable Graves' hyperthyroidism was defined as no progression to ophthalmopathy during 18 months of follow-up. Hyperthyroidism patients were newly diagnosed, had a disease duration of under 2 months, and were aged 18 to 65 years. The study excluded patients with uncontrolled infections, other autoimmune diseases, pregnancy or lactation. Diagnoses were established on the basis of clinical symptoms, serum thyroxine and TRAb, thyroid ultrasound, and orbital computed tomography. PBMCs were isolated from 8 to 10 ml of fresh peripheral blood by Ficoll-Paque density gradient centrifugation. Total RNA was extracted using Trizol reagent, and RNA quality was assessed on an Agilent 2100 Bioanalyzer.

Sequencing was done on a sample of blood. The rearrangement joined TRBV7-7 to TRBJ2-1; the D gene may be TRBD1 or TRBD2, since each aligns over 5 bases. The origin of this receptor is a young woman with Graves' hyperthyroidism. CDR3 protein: CASSAGWGPESFNEQLF. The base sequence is TGTGCCAGCAGCGCCGGATGGGGACCTGAGTCCTTCAATGAGCAGCTCTTC.